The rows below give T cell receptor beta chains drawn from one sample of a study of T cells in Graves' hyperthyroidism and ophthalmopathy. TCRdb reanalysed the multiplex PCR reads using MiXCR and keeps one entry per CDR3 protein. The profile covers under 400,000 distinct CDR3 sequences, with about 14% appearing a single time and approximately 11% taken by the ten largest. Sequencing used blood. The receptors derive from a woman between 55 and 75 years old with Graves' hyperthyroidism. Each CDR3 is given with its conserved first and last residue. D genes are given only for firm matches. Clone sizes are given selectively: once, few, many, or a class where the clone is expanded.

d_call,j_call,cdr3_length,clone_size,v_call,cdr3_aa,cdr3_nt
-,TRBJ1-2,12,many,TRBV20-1,CSASVRNYGYTF,TGCAGTGCTAGTGTCCGAAACTATGGCTACACCTTC
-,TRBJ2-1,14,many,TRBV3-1,CASSQGFGGNEQFF,TGTGCCAGCAGCCAAGGTTTCGGCGGCAATGAGCAGTTCTTC
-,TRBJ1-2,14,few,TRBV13,CASSLGSTDYGYTF,TGTGCCAGCAGCCTGGGGAGCACCGACTATGGCTACACCTTC
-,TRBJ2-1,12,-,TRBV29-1,CSVVGSRNEQFF,TGCAGCGTTGTTGGCTCTCGGAATGAGCAGTTCTTC
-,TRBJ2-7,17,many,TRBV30,CAWSPPPRLSMSYEQYF,TGTGCCTGGAGTCCGCCTCCCCGGTTGAGTATGTCCTACGAGCAGTACTTC
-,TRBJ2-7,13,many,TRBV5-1,CASSLASHSQQYF,TGCGCCAGCAGCTTGGCCAGCCACTCGCAGCAGTACTTC
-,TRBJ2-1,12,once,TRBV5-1,CASSPDFNEQFF,TGCGCCAGCAGTCCCGACTTCAATGAGCAGTTCTTC
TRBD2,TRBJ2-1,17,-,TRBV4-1,CASSQVSASGSAGEQFF,TGCGCCAGCAGCCAAGTTTCGGCTAGCGGGTCCGCCGGCGAGCAGTTCTTC
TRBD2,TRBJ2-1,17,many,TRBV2,CASPLAGVPGTYNEQFF,TGTGCCAGCCCACTAGCGGGAGTCCCCGGAACCTACAATGAGCAGTTCTTC
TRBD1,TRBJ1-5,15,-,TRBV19,CASSQWTGRNQPQHF,TGTGCCAGTAGTCAATGGACAGGCAGAAATCAGCCCCAGCATTTT
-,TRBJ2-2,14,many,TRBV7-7,CASSLDAFTGELFF,TGTGCTAGCAGCTTAGACGCTTTCACCGGGGAGCTGTTTTTT
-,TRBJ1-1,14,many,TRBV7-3,CASSADSMNTEAFF,TGTGCCAGCAGCGCCGACAGCATGAACACTGAAGCTTTCTTT
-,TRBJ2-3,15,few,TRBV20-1,CSTSYPARTVDTQYF,TGCAGTACTTCGTACCCGGCCAGGACGGTGGATACGCAGTATTTT
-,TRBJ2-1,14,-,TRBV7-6,CASSLAQHSYEQFF,TGTGCCAGCAGCTTAGCACAGCACAGTTATGAGCAGTTCTTC
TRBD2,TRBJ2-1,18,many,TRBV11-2,CASSPHPEVGGSYNEQFF,TGTGCCAGCAGCCCCCACCCGGAGGTGGGAGGGTCGTACAATGAGCAGTTCTTC
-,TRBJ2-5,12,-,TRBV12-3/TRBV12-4,CASSQDSSTQYF,TGTGCCAGCAGTCAGGACAGTTCGACCCAGTACTTC
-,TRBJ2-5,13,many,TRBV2,CASRTALQETQYF,TGTGCCAGCAGGACGGCTCTCCAAGAGACCCAGTACTTC
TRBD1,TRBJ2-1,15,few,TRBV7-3,CASRGGRTGYNEQFF,TGTGCCAGCAGGGGCGGCCGGACAGGGTACAATGAGCAGTTCTTC
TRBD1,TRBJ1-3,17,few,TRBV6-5,CASSYSMTGGYGNTIYF,TGTGCCAGCAGTTACTCAATGACAGGGGGTTATGGAAACACCATATATTTT
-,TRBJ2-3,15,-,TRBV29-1,CSGGVQAGPPDTQYF,TGCAGCGGAGGGGTCCAGGCGGGTCCTCCAGATACGCAGTATTTT
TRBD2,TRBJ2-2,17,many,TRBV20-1,CSARGGGLAGNTGELFF,TGCAGTGCTAGAGGGGGAGGACTAGCGGGGAACACCGGGGAGCTGTTTTTT
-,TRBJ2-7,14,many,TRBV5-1,CASSLIRGSYEQYF,TGCGCCAGCAGCCTAATCCGCGGCTCCTACGAGCAGTACTTC
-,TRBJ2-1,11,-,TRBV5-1,CASSLERALFF,TGCGCCAGCAGCTTGGAGCGAGCTCTGTTCTTC
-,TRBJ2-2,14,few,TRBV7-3,CASSANPGAGELFF,TGTGCCAGCAGCGCCAACCCGGGGGCCGGGGAGCTGTTTTTT
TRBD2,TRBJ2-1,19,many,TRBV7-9,CASSHFGTSGRINYNEQFF,TGTGCCAGCAGCCATTTCGGGACTAGCGGGAGAATAAACTACAATGAGCAGTTCTTC
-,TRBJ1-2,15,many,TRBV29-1,CSVDVGGRRAYGYTF,TGCAGCGTTGACGTTGGGGGGCGCAGGGCCTATGGCTACACCTTC
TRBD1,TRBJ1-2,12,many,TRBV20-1,CSARQGNYGYTF,TGCAGTGCCAGACAGGGTAACTATGGCTACACCTTC
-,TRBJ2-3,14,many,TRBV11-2,CASSLGEITDTQYF,TGTGCCAGCAGCTTAGGGGAGATTACAGATACGCAGTATTTT
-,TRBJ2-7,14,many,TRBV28,CASSPRRTAHEQYF,TGTGCCAGCAGTCCGCGAAGGACAGCCCACGAGCAGTACTTC
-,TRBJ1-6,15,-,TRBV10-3,CAISADGNSYSPLHF,TGTGCCATCAGTGCTGACGGGAATTCGTATTCACCCCTCCACTTT
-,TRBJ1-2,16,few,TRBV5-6,CASSLVNRDNGYGYTF,TGTGCCAGCAGCTTGGTGAACCGGGACAACGGCTATGGCTACACCTTC
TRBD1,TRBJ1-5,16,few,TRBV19,CASSSTGQTRNQPPHF,TGTGCCAGTAGTTCAACGGGACAGACACGCAATCAGCCCCCGCATTTT
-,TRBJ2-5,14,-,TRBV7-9,CASSPAGSPETQYF,TGTGCCAGCAGCCCAGCTGGGTCCCCAGAGACCCAGTACTTC
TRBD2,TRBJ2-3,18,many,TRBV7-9,CASSLARASGRAADTQYF,TGTGCCAGCAGCTTAGCGCGGGCTAGCGGGAGGGCCGCAGATACGCAGTATTTT
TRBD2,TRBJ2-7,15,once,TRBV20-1,CSASGTSGKNYEQYF,TGCAGTGCTTCCGGGACTAGCGGAAAGAACTACGAGCAGTACTTC
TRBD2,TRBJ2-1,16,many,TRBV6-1,CASSESEGLAGVKQFF,TGTGCCAGCAGCGAGAGCGAGGGACTAGCGGGAGTAAAGCAGTTCTTC
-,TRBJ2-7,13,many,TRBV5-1,CASNPQTNYEQYF,TGCGCCAGCAATCCGCAGACCAACTACGAGCAGTACTTC
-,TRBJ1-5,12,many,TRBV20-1,CSASEGDQPQHF,TGCAGTGCTAGCGAGGGGGATCAGCCCCAGCATTTT